This passage covers 30 T cell receptor beta chains from one sample sequenced in a study of T cell changes during pregnancy in multiple sclerosis. Assay: immunoSEQ multiplex PCR; the TCRdb copy retains only in-frame clones and omits some. The table includes 50,000 to 65,000 clones, around 90% detected once. This specimen was CD4+ T cells from peripheral blood mononuclear cells, taken in the first trimester of pregnancy. These receptors all stem from a female donor with multiple sclerosis, enrolled in a pregnancy study.

The chain joins TRBV2 to TRBJ1-1; perhaps TRBD1 as D (5 bases). The V and J ends lost 7 bases and 5 bases respectively, with 14 bases between them. Germline lookup yields CDR1 SNHLY and CDR2 FYNNEI. The CDR3 spans 13 residues. The chain's CDR3 is CASTGQGVTEAFF. CDR3 nucleotide sequence: TGTGCCAGCACTGGACAAGGGGTAACTGAAGCTTTCTTT.

CDR3 region: CASSLQIQFSYNSPLHF. In DNA form, the CDR3 reads TGTGCCAGCAGCTTACAAATACAGTTCTCCTATAATTCACCCCTCCACTTT. The chain employs TRBV7-2 and TRBJ1-6; no definite D call. Germline V gene sequence: CDR1 SGHTA, CDR2 FQGNSA. The CDR3 length is 17 residues. The V end was cut by 2 bases, the J end by 0 bases, with 11 bases between.

This chain joins TRBV7-6 and TRBJ2-3; 11 nucleotides line up with TRBD2. The CDR3 sequence is 17 residues long. Germline V gene sequence: CDR1 SGHVS, CDR2 FNYEAQ. After removal of 2 bases from V and 4 bases from J, the junction contained 8 bases not matched to a gene. CDR3 nucleotides: TGTGCCAGCAGCTTACCGGGACTAGCGGTTTTGGCAGATACGCAGTATTTT. Translated: CASSLPGLAVLADTQYF.

This clone occurred a few times. The rearrangement joins TRBV20-1 to TRBJ1-1; D uncertain. V was shortened by 8 bases and J by 0 bases, with 7 bases between the two germline ends. Germline values: CDR1 DFQATT, CDR2 SNEGSKA (reference sequence). The length of the CDR3 is 11 residues. Here the CDR3 reads CSYTLNTEAFF. CDR3 nucleotides: TGCAGTTACACATTGAACACTGAAGCTTTCTTT.

The chain links TRBV30 to TRBJ1-2; TRBD1 matches at 10 bases. The CDR3 runs 14 residues. CDR1 GTSNPN and CDR2 SVGIG come from the germline V gene (reference sequence). J gave up 4 bases and V 3 bases, and 5 bases lay outside the gene matches. CDR3 nucleotide sequence: TGTGCCTGGAGGGGGACAGGGGTGATCTATGGCTACACCTTC. It is translated as CAWRGTGVIYGYTF.

The gene calls are TRBV29-1 and TRBJ2-1; 8 bases are a match to TRBD1. The CDR3 consists of 16 residues. Germline CDR1 and CDR2: SQVTM and ANQGSEA. V lost 2 bases, J lost 7 bases, and 13 bases stayed unmatched. The CDR3: CSVERGGQGKRNEQFF. The CDR3 DNA sequence: TGCAGCGTTGAAAGGGGCGGACAGGGAAAGCGTAATGAGCAGTTCTTC.

The V call is TRBV9, the J call TRBJ2-3; 8 bases fit TRBD2. Germline lookup yields CDR1 SGDLS and CDR2 YYNGEE. V was pared by 0 bases and J by 2 bases, with 5 bases of the junction left unmatched. The CDR3 covers 16 residues. CDR3 residues: CASSVASGFPTDTQYF. CDR3 bases: TGTGCCAGCAGCGTAGCTAGCGGGTTCCCCACAGATACGCAGTATTTT. The full variable domain, rest sourced from reference TRBV9 and TRBJ2-3, is DSGVTQTPKHLITATGQRVTLRCSPRSGDLSVYWYQQSLDQGLQFLIQYYNGEERAKGNILERFSAQQFPDLHSELNLSSLELGDSALYFCASSVASGFPTDTQYFGPGTRLTVL.

This clone was observed once. The chain carries TRBV5-1 and TRBJ1-2, with 8 bases identical to TRBD1. Germline CDR1 SGHRS, CDR2 YFSETQ. CDR3 length equals 15 residues. J was trimmed by 4 bases and V by 0 bases; bases with no gene match: 5. This CDR3 reads CASSLASGGSYGYTF. In DNA form, the CDR3 reads TGCGCCAGCAGCTTGGCGTCAGGGGGCTCCTATGGCTACACCTTC. Looking up the rest from reference TRBV5-1 and TRBJ1-2 gives the full variable domain: KAGVTQTPRYLIKTRGQQVTLSCSPISGHRSVSWYQQTPGQGLQFLFEYFSETQRNKGNFPGRFSGRQFSNSRSEMNVSTLELGDSALYLCASSLASGGSYGYTFGSGTRLTVV.

This rearrangement joins TRBV5-4 to TRBJ2-7; 10 bases agree with TRBD1. This CDR3 contains 14 residues. Germline V gene lookup returns CDR1 SGHNT and CDR2 YYREEE (reference sequence). The V gene end was trimmed by 3 bases and the J gene end by 4 bases; junction bases not matched to a gene: 4. The CDR3 region is CASSSGQGRYEQYF. DNA for the CDR3: TGTGCCAGCAGCTCGGGACAGGGGAGATACGAGCAGTACTTC.

This clone was observed once. This sequence joins TRBV5-6 and TRBJ2-3, with 8 positions matching TRBD1. Per germline, CDR1 SGHDT and CDR2 YYEEEE. Unmatched junction bases numbered 5, after V lost 2 bases and J lost 0 bases. The CDR3 is made up of 16 amino acids. In nucleotides, the CDR3 is TGTGCCAGCAGCTTTAACAGGGGGTCGAGCACAGATACGCAGTATTTT. Its translation: CASSFNRGSSTDTQYF.

A single count supports this clone. The gene calls are TRBV6-5 and TRBJ2-7; maybe TRBD2 (5 bases). The CDR3 totals 15 residues. V lost 6 bases, J lost 6 bases, and 21 bases lay in between. CDR1 and CDR2 from the germline V gene are MNHEY and SVGAGI. The CDR3: CASRPGGSLKGEQYF. The CDR3, as DNA: TGTGCCAGCAGGCCCGGAGGCTCCCTTAAGGGCGAGCAGTACTTC.

This clone was detected a few times. The genes are TRBV7-9 and TRBJ1-1; 7 nucleotides match TRBD1. Germline values: CDR1 SEHNR, CDR2 FQNEAQ (reference sequence). V trimming: 2 bases; J trimming: 11 bases; junction bases outside the gene matches: 2. The CDR3 has 11 amino acids. The CDR3 protein is CASSLQGEAFF. The CDR3 region has the DNA TGTGCCAGCAGCTTACAGGGGGAGGCTTTCTTT.

V usage is TRBV4-3 and J usage is TRBJ2-3; 7 bases line up with TRBD1. V lost 1 base, J lost 4 bases, and 14 bases stayed unmatched. Germline loops: CDR1 LGHNA, CDR2 YSLEER. This CDR3 is built from 18 residues. For the CDR3, the DNA is TGCGCCAGCAGCCAAGCCCACCCAGGACAGGTGAGGGCAGATACGCAGTATTTT. Translated: CASSQAHPGQVRADTQYF.

V usage is TRBV5-1 and J usage is TRBJ2-2, with 10 bases matching TRBD1. J lost 4 bases, V lost 2 bases, and 14 bases had no gene match. Germline V gene sequence: CDR1 SGHRS, CDR2 YFSETQ. CDR3 length: 19 amino acids. The CDR3 bases are TGCGCCAGCAGCTTCCGTGGGGGGACAGGGGATTGGAGCACCGGGGAGCTGTTTTTT. Translating gives CASSFRGGTGDWSTGELFF.

This chain links TRBV7-2 with TRBJ2-3, with 8 bases aligning to TRBD2. J lost 6 bases, V lost 5 bases, and 4 bases had no gene match. The V gene's germline CDR1 is SGHTA and CDR2 FQGNSA. The CDR3 covers 13 residues. CDR3 residues: CASSQGGGDTQYF. CDR3 DNA: TGTGCCAGCAGCCAGGGCGGGGGGGATACGCAGTATTTT.

The chain couples TRBV11-2 to TRBJ1-6; D gene uncertain. Germline CDR1 and CDR2: SGHAT and FQNNGV. Trimming took off 5 bases at V and 0 bases at J, with 11 bases between the two ends. The CDR3 loop spans 16 amino acids. Here the CDR3 reads CASSPRTDSYNSPLHF. In nucleotides, the CDR3 is TGTGCCAGCAGCCCTCGAACAGACTCCTATAATTCACCCCTCCACTTT. Full variable domain (missing parts from reference TRBV11-2 and TRBJ1-6): EAGVAQSPRYKIIEKRQSVAFWCNPISGHATLYWYQQILGQGPKLLIQFQNNGVVDDSQLPKDRFSAERLKGVDSTLKIQPAKLEDSAVYLCASSPRTDSYNSPLHFGNGTRLTVT.

This clone appeared a single time. CDR3 sequence (DNA): TGCGCCAGCAGCCAATTACAAACCGGGGAGCTGTTTTTT. It specifies CASSQLQTGELFF. This chain links TRBV4-1 with TRBJ2-2; D call uncertain. The CDR3 is 13 amino acids. V was shortened by 2 bases and J by 5 bases, with 6 bases between the two germline ends. Germline V gene sequence: CDR1 MGHRA, CDR2 YSYEKL.

CDR3 protein: CASSLYDRQPQHF. As DNA, the CDR3 is TGTGCCAGCAGCTTGTACGACAGGCAGCCCCAGCATTTT. The chain uses TRBV11-2 and TRBJ1-5, with D maybe TRBD1 (6 bases). Per the germline V gene, CDR1 is SGHAT and CDR2 is FQNNGV. Between the trimmed V and J ends, which lost 3 bases and 7 bases, there was a span of 10 bases. The CDR3 totals 13 residues.

This chain uses TRBV19 with TRBJ1-1; weak D call: TRBD1 (6 bases). The CDR3 is 14 amino acids. Germline V gene sequence: CDR1 LNHDA, CDR2 SQIVND (reference sequence). The germline V and J ends were trimmed by 6 bases and 3 bases, with 14 bases remaining between them. The CDR3 reads CASRDRILYTEAFF. The CDR3 bases are TGTGCCAGTAGAGACAGGATCCTTTACACTGAAGCTTTCTTT.

The chain has TRBV7-3 and TRBJ1-2; TRBD1 agrees at 10 bases. Looked up from germline, CDR1 is SGHTA and CDR2 is FQGTGA. The trim removed 5 bases at V and 8 bases at J, leaving 5 bases unmatched. The length of the CDR3 is 13 residues. For the CDR3, the DNA is TGTGCCAGCAGCGCGCGGACAGGGGGAGGCTACACCTTC. Its protein is CASSARTGGGYTF.

CDR3: CASSPLAGGPRETQYF. The DNA of the CDR3 is TGTGCCAGCAGTCCCTTAGCGGGGGGGCCGCGGGAGACCCAGTACTTC. The chain has TRBV2 and TRBJ2-5, with 11 bases matching TRBD2. From germline, CDR1 is SNHLY and CDR2 FYNNEI. This CDR3 comprises 16 residues. The V segment lost 5 bases and the J segment 5 bases; nucleotides outside the gene matches: 10. Filled out from reference TRBV2 and TRBJ2-5, the complete variable domain reads EPEVTQTPSHQVTQMGQEVILRCVPISNHLYFYWYRQILGQKVEFLVSFYNNEISEKSEIFDDQFSVERPDGSNFTLKIRSTKLEDSAMYFCASSPLAGGPRETQYFGPGTRLLVL.

This chain uses TRBV19 with TRBJ1-5; D unresolved. Germline CDR1 LNHDA, CDR2 SQIVND (reference sequence). V shed 7 bases and J shed 9 bases, with 16 bases lying between them. The CDR3 length is 13 residues. The CDR3 region has the DNA TGTGCCAGTAAGGGAGGGCTACCAGGGCCCCAGCATTTT. Protein: CASKGGLPGPQHF.

The rearrangement uses TRBV2 and TRBJ2-6, with 9 bases lining up with TRBD2. The CDR3 loop spans 18 amino acids. From germline, CDR1 is SNHLY and CDR2 FYNNEI. The J segment lost 0 bases and the V segment lost 6 bases, leaving 9 bases of the junction unmatched. CDR3 region: CASRTPGLALSGANVLTF. Written as DNA, the CDR3 is TGTGCCAGCAGGACGCCGGGACTAGCCCTCTCTGGGGCCAACGTCCTGACTTTC.

The J gene is TRBJ1-5, the V gene TRBV6-1, with D unresolved. Looked up from germline, CDR1 is MNHNS and CDR2 is SASEGT. There are 16 residues in the CDR3. V was shortened by 0 bases and J by 6 bases, with 15 bases between the two germline ends. CDR3 in amino acids: CASSEASHSWSQPQHF. The CDR3 DNA is TGTGCCAGCAGTGAAGCTTCACACAGTTGGTCTCAGCCCCAGCATTTT.

The chain joins TRBV7-9 to TRBJ1-2; D unresolved. Between the trimmed V and J ends, which lost 5 bases and 7 bases, there was a span of 20 bases. This CDR3 contains 15 residues. CDR1 is SEHNR, CDR2 FQNEAQ, per germline (reference sequence). CDR3 sequence (DNA): TGTGCCAGCAGCATGGGGAGGGCCGATGGCGGTGGCTACACCTTC. As protein: CASSMGRADGGGYTF.

The chain employs TRBV11-3 and TRBJ2-2, with TRBD1 matching 8 bases. CDR1 and CDR2 (germline): SGHNT, YENEEA. The CDR3 consists of 14 residues. The junction had 0 bases not matched to a gene; V was cut back by 1 base and J by 5 bases. DNA for the CDR3: TGTGCCAGCAGCTTAGGACAGGGGACCGGGGAGCTGTTTTTT. This sequence encodes CASSLGQGTGELFF.

The V gene is TRBV2, the J gene TRBJ1-2, with no clear D. Germline lookup yields CDR1 SNHLY and CDR2 FYNNEI. The CDR3 is 15 residues long. Deletions cut 4 bases from V and 8 bases from J, with 20 bases between. In nucleotides, the CDR3 is TGTGCCAGCAGTGGACTGCGGGCGGGAGTGAGGGGCTACACCTTC. Translation: CASSGLRAGVRGYTF.

This clone came up once. The V gene is TRBV7-6, the J gene TRBJ1-1; 8 bases agree with TRBD1. Germline V gives CDR1 SGHVS, CDR2 FNYEAQ. The trim removed 6 bases at V and 5 bases at J, leaving 14 bases unmatched. This CDR3 comprises 16 residues. CDR3 amino acids: CASSKQGGTMGTEAFF. The CDR3 DNA is TGTGCCAGCAGTAAACAGGGGGGGACGATGGGTACTGAAGCTTTCTTT.

This clone turned up a few times. V usage is TRBV6-5 and J usage is TRBJ1-6; D unresolved. The V gene lost 6 bases and the J gene lost 7 bases, with 7 bases spanning the gap. This CDR3 comprises 12 residues. Germline V gene lookup returns CDR1 MNHEY and CDR2 SVGAGI. The CDR3 DNA is TGTGCCAGCAGACAGCCGAATTCACCCCTCCACTTT. It translates to CASRQPNSPLHF.

The chain uses TRBV6-4 and TRBJ2-1; D remains unclear. Germline values: CDR1 MRHNA, CDR2 SNTAGT. This CDR3 spans 12 amino acids. The V end was cut by 1 base, the J end by 5 bases, with 3 bases between. CDR3 region: CASSDFNNEQFF. CDR3 coding DNA: TGTGCCAGCAGTGACTTTAACAATGAGCAGTTCTTC.